These 8 T cell receptor beta chains share one sample of origin, sequenced in a study of brain T cells in children with intractable seizures. TCRdb keeps only in-frame clones here, not all; method: immunoSEQ multiplex PCR. The sample carries about 2,000 clones, more than 75% recorded once. The sequenced cases were selected for having the highest brain T cell transcript signatures. Source: resected brain tissue, taken at surgery. These receptor sequences come from a girl aged 2 to 9 with tuberous sclerosis and intractable seizures.

The rearrangement joins TRBV9 to TRBJ1-1; 7 bases agree with TRBD1. The J segment lost 5 bases and the V segment lost 2 bases, leaving 3 bases of the junction unmatched. The CDR3 runs to 13 residues. Germline-derived CDR1 and CDR2 are SGDLS and YYNGEE. The CDR3 reads CASSVLQGTEAFF. In DNA form, the CDR3 reads TGTGCCAGCAGCGTCTTACAGGGGACTGAAGCTTTCTTT.

In nucleotides, the CDR3 is TGTGCCAGCAGCTTATTCGAGGGTAATAACCTCCACTTT. The encoded protein is CASSLFEGNNLHF. The chain has TRBV7-2 and TRBJ1-6; the D is unclear. The CDR3 consists of 13 residues. V was cut by 2 bases and J by 15 bases, with 14 bases left in between. Germline V lookup: CDR1 SGHTA, CDR2 FQGNSA.

CDR3 coding DNA: TGTGCCAGCAGCTTAAGTCCTGGGGCCAACGTCCTGACTTTC. Translated, it gives CASSLSPGANVLTF. This chain joins TRBV7-3 and TRBJ2-6, with no clear D. V lost 1 base to trimming and J lost 2 bases, with 3 bases between them. Looked up from germline, CDR1 is SGHTA and CDR2 is FQGTGA. This CDR3 has 14 amino acids.

This chain uses TRBV14 with TRBJ2-5; D assignment may be TRBD1 or TRBD2 (5 bases each). The CDR3 sequence is 20 residues long. Germline values: CDR1 SGHDN, CDR2 FVKESK. V was cut by 0 bases and J by 4 bases, with 27 bases left in between. CDR3 DNA: TGTGCCAGCAGCCAAGATTTGTCGGCAGGGCGGTCGAGGGTCGGAGAGACCCAGTACTTC. It translates to CASSQDLSAGRSRVGETQYF.

The rearrangement links TRBV6-5 to TRBJ1-6; D is unclear. Per germline, CDR1 MNHEY and CDR2 SVGAGI. CDR3 length: 14 amino acids. Deletions cut 6 bases from V and 6 bases from J, with 12 bases between. The CDR3: CASREWGGNSPLHF. CDR3 DNA: TGTGCCAGCAGGGAGTGGGGTGGTAATTCACCCCTCCACTTT.

J is TRBJ1-6 and V is TRBV19, with a tentative D call TRBD1 (5 bases). The CDR3 is 16 amino acids. V was trimmed by 7 bases and J by 14 bases, leaving 27 bases between them. Germline values: CDR1 LNHDA, CDR2 SQIVND (reference sequence). The CDR3 loop is CASKGRARVKDETLHF. The CDR3, as DNA: TGTGCCAGTAAGGGCAGGGCAAGGGTAAAAGATGAGACCCTCCACTTT. The full variable domain, in which reference TRBV19 and TRBJ1-6 provide the parts outside the CDR3, is DGGITQSPKYLFRKEGQNVTLSCEQNLNHDAMYWYRQDPGQGLRLIYYSQIVNDFQKGDIAEGYSVSREKKESFPLTVTSAQKNPTAFYLCASKGRARVKDETLHFGNGTRLTVT.

V usage is TRBV6-5 and J usage is TRBJ1-1, with D perhaps matching TRBD1 (6 bases). V shed 6 bases and J shed 2 bases, with 13 bases lying between them. The germline CDR1 and CDR2 sequences are MNHEY and SVGAGI. CDR3 length: 14 residues. CDR3 loop: CASRPDRSNTEAFF. The CDR3 coding sequence is TGTGCCAGCAGACCCGACAGGTCAAACACTGAAGCTTTCTTT.

V gene TRBV7-2 combines with J gene TRBJ1-5, with a tentative D call TRBD1 (6 bases). Between the trimmed V and J ends, which lost 2 bases and 2 bases, there was a span of 10 bases. The CDR3 has 15 amino acids. The V gene's germline CDR1 is SGHTA and CDR2 FQGNSA. The CDR3 loop reads CASSLIPGGNQPQHF. CDR3 DNA: TGTGCCAGCAGCTTAATCCCAGGGGGCAATCAGCCCCAGCATTTT.